These 14 T cell receptor beta chains were all obtained from the same sample, sequenced in a study of CD8 T cells in Susac syndrome. After extraction with the RNeasy kit, about 0.45 to 1 ug of the RNA was reverse transcribed using random hexamers. TCRdb independently ran MiXCR on the immunoSEQ multiplex PCR reads; one entry per CDR3 protein. The sample holds about 190,000 distinct CDR3 sequences; 95% are singletons and the top ten take approximately 0.1%. The sequenced material came from CD4+ T cells from PBMCs. Receptors were obtained from a human donor with Susac syndrome.

J is TRBJ1-3 and V is TRBV12-3 or TRBV12-4; no clear D. The CDR3 covers 14 residues. With 5 bases removed from V and 1 base from J, the gap between germline ends came to 9 bases. The CDR3 is CASSTPSSGNTIYF. Written as DNA, the CDR3 is TGTGCCAGCAGTACCCCGAGTTCTGGAAACACCATATATTTT.

This rearrangement joins TRBV7-9 to TRBJ2-6; 8 nucleotides agree with TRBD2. This CDR3 has 15 residues. With V trimmed by 5 bases and J by 0 bases, 0 bases remained unmatched. Germline assignment: CDR1 SEHNR and CDR2 FQNEAQ (reference sequence). In DNA, the CDR3 is TGTGCCAGCAGCCGGGGGGGCTCTGGGGCCAACGTCCTGACTTTC. Its translation is CASSRGGSGANVLTF.

The chain couples TRBV5-1 to TRBJ2-7; weak D call: TRBD1 (6 bases). The CDR3 covers 13 residues. Germline loops: CDR1 SGHRS, CDR2 YFSETQ. Trimming took off 6 bases at V and 1 base at J, with 11 bases between the two ends. The CDR3 sequence: CASTRDTSYEQYF. Here the CDR3 DNA reads TGCGCCAGCACCCGGGACACGTCCTACGAGCAGTACTTC.

The CDR3 DNA is TGCGCCAGCAGCCAACACCGACAGAATCAGCCCCAGCATTTT. Translating gives CASSQHRQNQPQHF. J is TRBJ1-5 and V is TRBV4-1; a weak D match, TRBD1 (5 bases). CDR3 size: 14 residues. Germline CDR1 MGHRA, CDR2 YSYEKL. Between the trimmed V and J ends, which lost 2 bases and 4 bases, there was a span of 9 bases.

The chain joins TRBV18 to TRBJ2-3; TRBD2 matches at 9 bases. With V trimmed by 2 bases and J by 8 bases, 8 bases remained unmatched. This CDR3 is 15 amino acids long. CDR1 and CDR2 from the germline V gene are KGHSH and LQKENI. In nucleotides, the CDR3 is TGTGCCAGCTCACCAGCCAGCGGGGGGCAGATTACGCAGTATTTT. Translation: CASSPASGGQITQYF.

This sequence joins TRBV15 and TRBJ2-7; TRBD2 is a possible D gene (5 bases). Trimming took off 1 base at V and 6 bases at J, with 10 bases between the two ends. This CDR3 is 13 amino acids long. Germline CDR1 reads LNHNV; CDR2 reads YYDKDF (reference sequence). This CDR3 reads CATSRGLAGEQYF. The CDR3 region has the DNA TGTGCCACCAGCAGAGGCCTAGCTGGCGAGCAGTACTTC.

The CDR3 spells CASSSGPSARNNEQFF. The CDR3 nucleotides read TGTGCCAGCAGCTCTGGCCCCTCTGCCCGCAACAATGAGCAGTTCTTC. This chain uses TRBV27 with TRBJ2-1; D gene uncertain. Looked up from germline, CDR1 is MNHEY and CDR2 is SMNVEV (reference sequence). This CDR3 is 16 amino acids long. The V gene lost 6 bases and the J gene lost 5 bases, with 20 bases spanning the gap.

V is TRBV4-2 and J is TRBJ1-4, with 9 bases identical to TRBD1. The germline CDR1 and CDR2 sequences are LGHNA and YNFKEQ. Trimming took 3 bases from V and 6 from J; bases not matched to a gene: 8. The CDR3 sequence is 16 residues long. CDR3 in amino acids: CASSHVPGQGDEKLFF. As DNA, the CDR3 is TGTGCCAGCAGCCACGTACCGGGACAGGGCGATGAAAAACTGTTTTTT.

The chain combines TRBV20-1 with TRBJ2-3, with 12 bases lining up with TRBD2. Germline-derived CDR1 and CDR2 are DFQATT and SNEGSKA (reference sequence). CDR3 size: 16 residues. J lost 1 base, V lost 6 bases, and 8 bases had no gene match. The CDR3 DNA follows: TGCAGTGCCGGACTAGCGGGGCCTGGCCGCACAGATACGCAGTATTTT. Translation: CSAGLAGPGRTDTQYF.

This chain links TRBV29-1 with TRBJ2-7, with 8 bases identical to TRBD1. The CDR3 totals 13 residues. Germline CDR1 is SQVTM and CDR2 is ANQGSEA. V lost 6 bases to trimming and J lost 5 bases; unmatched junction nucleotides: 9. The CDR3 reads CSVDTGGSDEQYF. Written as DNA, the CDR3 is TGCAGCGTGGACACAGGGGGGAGCGACGAGCAGTACTTC.

The V gene is TRBV23-1, the J gene TRBJ2-5, with TRBD1 identical over 7 bases. TRBV23-1 is an open reading frame, and its role is uncertain. The CDR3 is 15 residues long. J was trimmed by 6 bases and V by 4 bases; bases with no gene match: 11. The CDR3 loop reads CASSLDGDRVKTQYF. As DNA, the CDR3 is TGCGCCAGCAGTCTCGACGGAGACAGGGTGAAGACCCAGTACTTC.

V usage is TRBV27 and J usage is TRBJ2-7; D ambiguous. The ends were cut back, 0 bases at V and 2 bases at J, with 14 bases in the middle. This CDR3 comprises 16 residues. Per germline, CDR1 MNHEY and CDR2 SMNVEV (reference sequence). As DNA, the CDR3 is TGTGCCAGCAGTTTATCGGCCGAGTACGAAGCCTACGAGCAGTACTTC. Its protein is CASSLSAEYEAYEQYF.

The chain has TRBV7-9 and TRBJ2-7; D may be TRBD1 (6 bases). CDR1 is SEHNR and CDR2 is FQNEAQ in the germline V gene (reference sequence). Trimming left V 2 bases short and J 3 bases short, with 14 bases between. The CDR3 has 15 amino acids. The CDR3 protein is CASSLRVGASYEQYF. The CDR3, as DNA: TGTGCCAGCAGCTTAAGGGTGGGGGCTAGCTACGAGCAGTACTTC. Based on the CDR3 plus reference TRBV7-9 and TRBJ2-7, the full variable domain is DTGVSQNPRHKITKRGQNVTFRCDPISEHNRLYWYRQTLGQGPEFLTYFQNEAQLEKSRLLSDRFSAERPKGSFSTLEIQRTEQGDSAMYLCASSLRVGASYEQYFGPGTRLTVT.

The CDR3 reads CSATHSRYGYTF. In DNA form, the CDR3 reads TGCAGTGCAACGCATTCGAGGTATGGCTACACCTTC. The rearrangement joins TRBV20-1 to TRBJ1-2; D remains unclear. CDR1 and CDR2 from the germline V gene are DFQATT and SNEGSKA (reference sequence). Deletions cut 6 bases from V and 5 bases from J, with 13 bases between. This CDR3 spans 12 amino acids.